The entry below describes one T cell receptor beta chain. The target of this receptor is not known. Base quality data are lacking; no much larger clone is found one base away. Each collaborating institution followed its own protocols to collect whole blood in K2EDTA tubes. Collaborator samples were shipped for TCRbeta analysis as frozen whole blood, isolated PBMCs, or DNA extracted from either sample type. This record comes from a study of blood T cell repertoires in COVID-19 (TCRdb year 2020). About the full investigation: Samples from collaborators originated in the United States, Italy and Spain and spanned both the acute and convalescent phases of COVID-19. The prospective study material was composed of cDNA or gDNA derived from T cells, B-cell-depleted T cells, or PBMCs. The dataset comprised deeply sampled blood TCRbeta repertoires from subjects exposed to, actively infected with, or recovered from COVID-19. The repertoires were released in a freely available public database intended as a resource for research on the immune response to SARS-CoV-2. Samples came from the ongoing ImmuneRACE study (first 160 participants) plus 1,254 subjects from 6 global collaborators. A de-identified subject ID, COVID-19 status, age in years and sex were almost always included in the sample metadata. Where available, HLA class I and class II types were obtained from metadata supplied by the sample provider rather than from assay-based typing. Study-wide conclusions, independent of this receptor: The quantity of clinical and demographic metadata differed by source and by participant and was supplied without curation.

The immunoSEQ Assay, a bias-controlled multiplex PCR, was used to amplify TCRbeta CDR3 regions from genomic DNA. On the authors' methods: The number of nucleated cells in each sample was estimated by amplification of reference gene primers within the assay. Sequence reads were collapsed and filtered to measure the absolute abundance of every unique TCRbeta CDR3 rearrangement. For each sample, productive Simpson clonality was calculated as the square root of Simpson's diversity index across productive rearrangements. Here the immuneACCESS table is served through TCRdb, limited to in-frame sequences with V and J called. Missing clones are a known gap in these copies; in checked studies unresolved V genes cover under half, and the rest lacks a known reason. That table furnishes V, J and clone size, whereas the DNA furnished D and trimming. The sample table lists roughly 160,000 clones, 70% to 90% of them with a count of one. The biggest ten clones account for 0.8% to 1.2% of the sample.

From a lookup of the germline V gene, CDR1 and CDR2 are SGHRS and YFSETQ. V gives up 0 bases and J gives up 3 bases, and the segment between their germline ends measures 10 bases. The CDR3, from cysteine to phenylalanine, totals 15 residues. Of the read, only the CDR3 DNA is kept; its 45 bases are in frame from base 1. The sequence is built from TRBV5-1 and TRBJ1-5; the D gene is possibly TRBD1, with 5 bases matching. This clonotype was sampled from a man aged 40-55 years with acute or convalescent COVID-19. What was sequenced was peripheral blood. The CDR3 reads as follows: CASSLEGVNNQPQHF. The bases read TGCGCCAGCAGCTTGGAAGGGGTCAACAATCAGCCCCAGCATTTT.